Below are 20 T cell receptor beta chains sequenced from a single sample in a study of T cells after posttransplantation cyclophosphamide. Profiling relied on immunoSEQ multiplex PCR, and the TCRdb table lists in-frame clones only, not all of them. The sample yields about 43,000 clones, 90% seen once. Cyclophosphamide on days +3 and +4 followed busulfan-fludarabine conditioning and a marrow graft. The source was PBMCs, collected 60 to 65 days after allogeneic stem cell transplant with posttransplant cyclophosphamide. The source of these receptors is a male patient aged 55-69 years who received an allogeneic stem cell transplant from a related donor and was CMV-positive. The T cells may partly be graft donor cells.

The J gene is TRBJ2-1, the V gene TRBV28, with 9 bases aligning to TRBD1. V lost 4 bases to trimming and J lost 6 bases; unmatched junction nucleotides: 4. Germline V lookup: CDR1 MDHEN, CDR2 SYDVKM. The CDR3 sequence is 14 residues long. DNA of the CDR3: TGTGCCAGCAGTTGGGGGACAGGGTTCAATGAGCAGTTCTTC. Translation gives CASSWGTGFNEQFF.

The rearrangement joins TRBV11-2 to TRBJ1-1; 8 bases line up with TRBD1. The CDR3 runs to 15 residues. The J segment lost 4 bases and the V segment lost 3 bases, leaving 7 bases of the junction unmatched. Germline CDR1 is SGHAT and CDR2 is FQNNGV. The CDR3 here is CASSFMTGVGTEAFF. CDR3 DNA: TGTGCCAGCAGCTTTATGACAGGGGTCGGCACTGAAGCTTTCTTT.

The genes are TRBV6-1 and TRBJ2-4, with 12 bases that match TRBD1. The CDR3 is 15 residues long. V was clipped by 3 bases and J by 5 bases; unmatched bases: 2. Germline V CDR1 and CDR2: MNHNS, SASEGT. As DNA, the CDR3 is TGTGCCAGCAGTGAGGGGACAGGGGGCCAAAACATTCAGTACTTC. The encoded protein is CASSEGTGGQNIQYF.

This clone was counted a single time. The CDR3 sequence: CAWMGELAGGRGTQYF. The CDR3 region has the DNA TGTGCCTGGATGGGGGAACTAGCGGGGGGCCGGGGGACCCAGTACTTC. This chain uses TRBV30 with TRBJ2-5, with 12 bases matching TRBD2. Germline V lookup: CDR1 GTSNPN, CDR2 SVGIG (reference sequence). There are 16 residues in the CDR3. V gave up 4 bases and J gave up 7 bases; unmatched junction bases: 13.

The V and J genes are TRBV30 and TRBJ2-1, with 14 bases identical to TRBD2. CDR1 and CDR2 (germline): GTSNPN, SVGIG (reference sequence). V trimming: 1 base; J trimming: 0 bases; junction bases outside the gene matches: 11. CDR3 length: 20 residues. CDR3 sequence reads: CAWSGKGLAGARSSYNEQFF. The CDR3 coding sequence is TGTGCCTGGAGTGGAAAGGGACTAGCGGGGGCCCGCAGCTCCTACAATGAGCAGTTCTTC. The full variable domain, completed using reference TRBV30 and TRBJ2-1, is SQTIHQWPATLVQPVGSPLSLECTVEGTSNPNLYWYRQAAGRGLQLLFYSVGIGQISSEVPQNLSASRPQDRQFILSSKKLLLSDSGFYLCAWSGKGLAGARSSYNEQFFGPGTRLTVL.

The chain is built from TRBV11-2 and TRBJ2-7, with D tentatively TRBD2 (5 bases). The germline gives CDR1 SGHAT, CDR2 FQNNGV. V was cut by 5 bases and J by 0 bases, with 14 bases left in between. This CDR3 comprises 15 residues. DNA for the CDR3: TGTGCCAGCAGCGGCGGACTTCCAGGCTCCTACGAGCAGTACTTC. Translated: CASSGGLPGSYEQYF.

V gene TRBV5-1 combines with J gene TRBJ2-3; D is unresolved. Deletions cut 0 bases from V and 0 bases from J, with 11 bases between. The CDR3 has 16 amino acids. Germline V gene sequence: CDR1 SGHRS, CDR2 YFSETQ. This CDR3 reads CASSLAVSASTDTQYF. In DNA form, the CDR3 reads TGCGCCAGCAGCTTGGCGGTCAGCGCTAGCACAGATACGCAGTATTTT.

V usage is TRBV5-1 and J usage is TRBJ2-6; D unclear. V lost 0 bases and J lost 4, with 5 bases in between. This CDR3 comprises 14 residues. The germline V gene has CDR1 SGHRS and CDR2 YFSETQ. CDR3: CASSLEQGANVLTF. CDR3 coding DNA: TGCGCCAGCAGCTTGGAACAGGGGGCCAACGTCCTGACTTTC.

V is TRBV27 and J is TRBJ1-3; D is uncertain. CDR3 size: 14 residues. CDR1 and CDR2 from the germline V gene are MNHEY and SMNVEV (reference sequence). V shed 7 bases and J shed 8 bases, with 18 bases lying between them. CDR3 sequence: CASTLGIREDTIYF. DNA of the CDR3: TGTGCCAGCACCCTAGGCATCAGAGAAGACACCATATATTTT.

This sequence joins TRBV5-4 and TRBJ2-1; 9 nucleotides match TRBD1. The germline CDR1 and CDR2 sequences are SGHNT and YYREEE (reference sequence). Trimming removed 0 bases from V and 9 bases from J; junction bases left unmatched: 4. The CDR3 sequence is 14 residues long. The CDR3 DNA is TGTGCCAGCAGCTTGGAACAGGGGGCGCGTGAGCAGTTCTTC. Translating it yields CASSLEQGAREQFF.

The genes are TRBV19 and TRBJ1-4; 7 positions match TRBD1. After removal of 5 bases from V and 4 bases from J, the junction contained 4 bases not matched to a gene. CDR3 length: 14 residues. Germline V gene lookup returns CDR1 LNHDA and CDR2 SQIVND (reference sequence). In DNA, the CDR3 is TGTGCCAGTAGTTGGGACAGTAATAATGAAAAACTGTTTTTT. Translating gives CASSWDSNNEKLFF.

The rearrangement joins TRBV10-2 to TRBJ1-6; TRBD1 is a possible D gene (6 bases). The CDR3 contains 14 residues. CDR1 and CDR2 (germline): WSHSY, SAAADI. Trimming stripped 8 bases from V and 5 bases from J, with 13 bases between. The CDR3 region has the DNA TGCGCCAGCGACCGGGACACGGATAATTCACCCCTCCACTTT. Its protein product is CASDRDTDNSPLHF.

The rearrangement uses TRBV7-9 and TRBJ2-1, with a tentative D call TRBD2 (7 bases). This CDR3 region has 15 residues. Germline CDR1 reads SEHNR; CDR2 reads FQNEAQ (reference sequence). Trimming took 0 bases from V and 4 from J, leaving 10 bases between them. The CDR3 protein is CASSLAGGRYNEQFF. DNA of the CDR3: TGTGCCAGCAGCTTAGCCGGGGGGCGTTACAATGAGCAGTTCTTC.

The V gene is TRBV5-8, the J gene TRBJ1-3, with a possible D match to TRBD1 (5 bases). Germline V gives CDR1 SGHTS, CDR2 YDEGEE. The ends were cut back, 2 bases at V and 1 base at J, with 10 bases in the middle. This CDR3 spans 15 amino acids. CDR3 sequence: CASSLRGDSGNTIYF. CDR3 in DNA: TGTGCCAGCAGCTTACGGGGGGATTCTGGAAACACCATATATTTT.

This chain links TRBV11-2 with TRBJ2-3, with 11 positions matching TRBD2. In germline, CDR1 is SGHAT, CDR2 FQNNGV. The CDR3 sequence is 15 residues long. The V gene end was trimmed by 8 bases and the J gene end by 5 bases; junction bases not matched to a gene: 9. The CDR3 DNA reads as TGTGCCAGCGGGGTTAGCGGGGGGGCCCAAGATACGCAGTATTTT. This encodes CASGVSGGAQDTQYF.

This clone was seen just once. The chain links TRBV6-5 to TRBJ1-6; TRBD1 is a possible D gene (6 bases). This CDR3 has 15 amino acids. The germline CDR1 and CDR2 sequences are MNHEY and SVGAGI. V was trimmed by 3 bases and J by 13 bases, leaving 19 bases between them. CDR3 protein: CASSYGRGSVTPLHF. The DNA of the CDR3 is TGTGCCAGCAGTTATGGTAGGGGGAGCGTTACCCCCCTCCACTTT.

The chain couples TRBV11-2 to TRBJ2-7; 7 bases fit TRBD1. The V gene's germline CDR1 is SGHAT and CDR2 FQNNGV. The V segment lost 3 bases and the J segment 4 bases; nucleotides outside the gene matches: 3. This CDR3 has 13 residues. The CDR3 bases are TGTGCCAGCAGCTTGGGACAGTTATACGAGCAGTACTTC. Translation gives CASSLGQLYEQYF.

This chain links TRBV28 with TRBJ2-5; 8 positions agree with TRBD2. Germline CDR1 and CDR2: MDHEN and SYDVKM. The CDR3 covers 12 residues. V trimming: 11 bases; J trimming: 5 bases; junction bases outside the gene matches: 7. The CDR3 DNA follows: TGTGCCGCCGGGACTAGTAGGGAGACCCAGTACTTC. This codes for CAAGTSRETQYF.

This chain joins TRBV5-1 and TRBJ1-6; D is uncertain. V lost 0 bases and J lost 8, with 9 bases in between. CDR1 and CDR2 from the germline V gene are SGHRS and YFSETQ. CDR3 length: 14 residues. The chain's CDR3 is CASSLGLQDSPLHF. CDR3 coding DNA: TGCGCCAGCAGCTTGGGTTTGCAGGATTCACCCCTCCACTTT.

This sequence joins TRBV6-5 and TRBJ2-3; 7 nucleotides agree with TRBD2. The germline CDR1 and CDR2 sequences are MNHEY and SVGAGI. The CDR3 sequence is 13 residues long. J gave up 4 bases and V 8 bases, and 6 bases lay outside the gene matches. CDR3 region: CASRWGGADTQYF. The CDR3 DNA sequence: TGTGCCAGCCGCTGGGGGGGGGCAGATACGCAGTATTTT.